This T cell receptor (beta chain) came from a study of blood T cell repertoires in COVID-19. The wider study: The origin of the acute and convalescent COVID-19 samples was the United States, Italy and Spain. From T cells, B-cell-depleted T cells, or PBMCs came the material, which was cDNA or gDNA.

The germline V and J ends were trimmed by 3 bases and 7 bases, with 19 bases remaining between them. Germline V gene lookup returns CDR1 SGHDT and CDR2 YYEEEE. CDR3 length: 15 residues. Original handling: Nucleated cell counts were estimated from reference gene primer amplification. The method was immunoSEQ multiplex PCR; TCRdb's version includes in-frame clones alone and lacks a portion of them. For V, J and clone size, that table is used; D and trimming come from the DNA. The sample holds over 200,000 clones, roughly 87% seen once. This clone was detected only once. This chain connects TRBV5-6 to TRBJ2-5; D might be TRBD1 (6 bases). The sequenced sample was peripheral blood. This receptor was obtained from a woman aged 25 to 39 with acute or convalescent COVID-19. CDR3: CASSYWTDRSWTQYF. In DNA form, the CDR3 reads TGTGCCAGCAGCTACTGGACAGATCGTTCCTGGACCCAGTACTTC. Looking up the rest from reference TRBV5-6 and TRBJ2-5 gives the full variable domain: DAGVTQSPTHLIKTRGQQVTLRCSPKSGHDTVSWYQQALGQGPQFIFQYYEEEERQRGNFPDRFSGHQFPNYSSELNVNALLLGDSALYLCASSYWTDRSWTQYFGPGTRLLVL.